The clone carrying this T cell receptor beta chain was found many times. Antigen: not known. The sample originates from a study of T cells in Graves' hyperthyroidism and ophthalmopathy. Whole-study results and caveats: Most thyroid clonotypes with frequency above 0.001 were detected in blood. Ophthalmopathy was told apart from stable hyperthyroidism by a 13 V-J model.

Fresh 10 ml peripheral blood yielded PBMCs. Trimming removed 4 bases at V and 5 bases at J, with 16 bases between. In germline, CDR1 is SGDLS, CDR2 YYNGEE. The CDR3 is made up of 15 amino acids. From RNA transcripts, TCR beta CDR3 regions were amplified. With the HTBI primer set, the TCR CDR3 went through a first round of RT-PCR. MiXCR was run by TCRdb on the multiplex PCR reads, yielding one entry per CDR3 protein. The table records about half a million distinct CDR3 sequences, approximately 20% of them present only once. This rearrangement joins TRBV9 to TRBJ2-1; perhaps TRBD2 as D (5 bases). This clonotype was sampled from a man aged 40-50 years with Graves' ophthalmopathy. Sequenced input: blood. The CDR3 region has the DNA TGTGCCAGCAGCCCCCGAGGTAGCGTCGACAATGAGCAGTTCTTC. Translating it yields CASSPRGSVDNEQFF.